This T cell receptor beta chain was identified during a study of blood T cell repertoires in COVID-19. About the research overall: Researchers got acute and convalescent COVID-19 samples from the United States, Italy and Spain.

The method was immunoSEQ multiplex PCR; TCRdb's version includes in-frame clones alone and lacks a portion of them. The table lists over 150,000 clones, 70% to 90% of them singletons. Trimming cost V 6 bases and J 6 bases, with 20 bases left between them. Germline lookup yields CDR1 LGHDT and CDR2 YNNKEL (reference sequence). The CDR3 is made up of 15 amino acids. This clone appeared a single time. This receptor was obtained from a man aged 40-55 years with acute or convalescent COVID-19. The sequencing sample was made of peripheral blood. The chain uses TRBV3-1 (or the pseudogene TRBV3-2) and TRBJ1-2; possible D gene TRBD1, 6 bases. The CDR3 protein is CASSNRALEGDGYTF. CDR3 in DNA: TGTGCCAGCAGTAACAGGGCTCTAGAAGGGGATGGCTACACCTTC.